The 20 T cell receptor beta chains in this list originate from one sample, sequenced in a study of tumor-infiltrating lymphocytes in primary liver carcinoma. TCR beta cDNA was reverse-transcribed from 500 to 550 ng of total RNA. The reaction used a constant-region primer and ProtoScript II reverse transcriptase. Three-round nested multiplex PCR performed with slightly modified ARM-PCR produced the TCR beta libraries. TRBV1-TRBV30 forward primers paired with a C-beta reverse primer were used in the first two PCR rounds, which ran approximately 11 cycles each. TCRdb recomputed calls from the multiplex PCR reads with MiXCR, one row per CDR3 protein. The top ten clones hold roughly 8% of a sample with 100,000 to 150,000 distinct CDR3 sequences, 64% of them seen once. The roughly 18-34 mg bulk tissue piece was not sorted before simultaneous RNA and DNA extraction. The sample consisted of liver tumor tissue from sampling region 3. As for subset: tumor region T3, left-lateral pole. The receptors here all came from a woman aged 55-75 years with primary liver carcinoma and hepatitis B virus infection.

Many counts were recorded for this clonotype. The CDR3 region has the DNA TGCGCCAGCAGCCAGAGCAGACTCTCCTACAATGAGCAGTTCTTC. Residues: CASSQSRLSYNEQFF. The chain links TRBV4-1 to TRBJ2-1; D unresolved. Germline V lookup: CDR1 MGHRA, CDR2 YSYEKL. V dropped 3 bases and J dropped 0 bases, with 9 bases sitting between them. This CDR3 has 15 residues.

The chain has TRBV29-1 and TRBJ2-7, with 7 positions matching TRBD2. J was trimmed by 2 bases and V by 5 bases; bases with no gene match: 9. Per the germline V gene, CDR1 is SQVTM and CDR2 is ANQGSEA. This CDR3 has 14 amino acids. The CDR3 coding sequence is TGCAGCGTTACCCCGACTAGCAGCCCCTACGAGCAGTACTTC. Translating gives CSVTPTSSPYEQYF.

Turning to this clonotype: Sequence at one end of the junction differs from germline and may be a read error. The rearrangement links TRBV11-1 to TRBJ2-2; 9 bases map to TRBD2. Germline-derived CDR1 and CDR2 are SGHAT and FQDESV (reference sequence). The CDR3 length is 15 residues. CDR3 bases: TGTGCCAGCAGCCCTCTAGCGGGGAACACCGGGGGGCTGTTTTTT. Amino acids: CASSPLAGNTGGLFF. Supplemented by reference TRBV11-1 and TRBJ2-2, the full variable domain reads EAEVAQSPRYKITEKSQAVAFWCDPISGHATLYWYRQILGQGPELLVQFQDESVVDDSQLPKDRFSAERLKGVDSTLKIQPAELGDSAMYLCASSPLAGNTGGLFFGEGSRLTVL.

This clonotype was picked up one time. V gene TRBV2 combines with J gene TRBJ1-2, with 8 bases that match TRBD1. Trimming at V came to 7 bases and at J to 11 bases, leaving 9 bases not matched to a gene. CDR3 length: 12 amino acids. Germline V gene data show CDR1 as SNHLY and CDR2 as FYNNEI. CDR3: CASTTGGYDYTF. As DNA, the CDR3 is TGTGCCAGCACAACAGGGGGGTATGATTACACCTTC.

On this clonotype itself: One end of the junction is discordant with germline, which a read error may explain. J is TRBJ2-1 and V is TRBV7-3, with D perhaps TRBD2 (6 bases). This CDR3 spans 16 amino acids. CDR1 is SGHTA and CDR2 is FQGTGA in the germline V gene. As DNA, the CDR3 is TGTGCCAGCAGCTTAACGAGGGAGGTCGCCTACAGTGAGCAATTCTTC. Residues: CASSLTREVAYSEQFF.

As regards this clonotype: Without the conserved terminal phenylalanine or tryptophan, this CDR3 likely stems from a read error. This chain connects TRBV5-4 to TRBJ2-1; no definite D call. CDR3 size: 12 residues. CDR1 SGHNT and CDR2 YYREEE come from the germline V gene (reference sequence). This CDR3 is CTSSSPDNEQFL. The CDR3 nucleotides are TGTACCAGCAGCTCCCCCGACAATGAGCAGTTCCTC.

About this clonotype itself: Its ends do not fully match the called genes, so a read error is possible. The chain is built from TRBV30 and TRBJ2-7; D possibly corresponds to TRBD1 (6 bases). This CDR3 region has 13 residues. The V gene's germline CDR1 is GTSNPN and CDR2 SVGIG (reference sequence). CDR3 coding DNA: TGTGTCTGGAGTTGGGACACCTACTACGAGCAGTACTTC. This translates into CVWSWDTYYEQYF.

Regarding this clonotype: This may come from a read error, since a much larger clone is one base off. The chain is built from TRBV12-3 or TRBV12-4 and TRBJ1-4; D is ambiguous. CDR3 length equals 13 residues. CDR3: CARSLNLSEKLFF. CDR3 sequence (DNA): TGTGCCAGGAGTTTAAATCTGTCGGAAAAACTGTTTTTT.

As regards this clonotype: The junction and the germline gene differ at one end; a read error may be behind it. The chain links TRBV6-5 to TRBJ1-6, with a tentative D call TRBD1 (5 bases). The germline V gene has CDR1 MNHEY and CDR2 SVGAGI. The CDR3 loop spans 15 amino acids. CDR3 residues: CVSNYSGGVNSPLHF. CDR3 bases: TGTGTCAGCAATTACTCCGGGGGTGTGAATTCACCCCTCCACTTT.

This clonotype was counted between two and nine times. At one end, the junction sequence differs from germline, possibly due to a read error. The chain uses TRBV5-4 and TRBJ2-5; 8 bases match TRBD2. The CDR3 runs 15 residues. In germline, CDR1 is SGHNT, CDR2 YYREEE (reference sequence). CDR3 loop: CAGSLPGRGGETQYF. For the CDR3, the DNA is TGTGCCGGCAGCTTACCCGGGAGGGGGGGAGAGACCCAGTACTTC.

Details on this clonotype: Just one base apart from a much larger clone, this may be a read error. The rearrangement links TRBV6-1 to TRBJ1-1; no clear D gene. Germline values: CDR1 MNHNS, CDR2 SASEGT. The CDR3 runs 11 residues. CDR3 in amino acids: CASEGNTETFF. The CDR3 region has the DNA TGTGCCAGCGAGGGTAACACTGAAACTTTCTTT.

This clonotype was recorded at least ten times. V usage is TRBV6-5 and J usage is TRBJ2-7; D might be TRBD2 (6 bases). The V end was cut by 0 bases, the J end by 3 bases, with 9 bases between. The CDR3 contains 14 residues. Germline V lookup: CDR1 MNHEY, CDR2 SVGAGI. The CDR3 nucleotides read TGTGCCAGCAGTTACTCTAGCGGAGGCTACGAGCAGTACTTC. Translation gives CASSYSSGGYEQYF.

Comment on this clonotype: The junction shows a germline mismatch at one end, possibly a read error. The V call is TRBV11-2, the J call TRBJ2-6, with D possibly being TRBD1 or TRBD2 (5 bases each). The CDR3 runs to 18 residues. Germline V gene data show CDR1 as SGHAT and CDR2 as FQNNGV. The CDR3 DNA is TGTGTCAGCAGCTTACCTCCCGGTGGGGGAGTTGGGGCCAACGTCCTGACCTTC. Translating gives CVSSLPPGGGVGANVLTF.

This clonotype was detected only a few times. This chain joins TRBV7-9 and TRBJ2-5; D is uncertain. Germline lookup yields CDR1 SEHNR and CDR2 FQNEAQ (reference sequence). Trimming shortened V by 2 bases and J by 4 bases, and 11 bases separated the two germline ends. The CDR3 covers 14 residues. This CDR3 reads CASSLPIIGETQYF. Written as DNA, the CDR3 is TGTGCCAGCAGCTTACCGATAATAGGAGAGACCCAGTACTTC.

The chain has TRBV11-2 and TRBJ2-1; tentative D call: TRBD2 (6 bases). In germline, CDR1 is SGHAT, CDR2 FQNNGV. The CDR3 loop spans 14 amino acids. The V and J ends lost 6 bases and 14 bases respectively, with 23 bases between them. The DNA for the CDR3 is TGTGCCAGCAGTCCGAGCTCGAGGTATAGGGAGGAGTTCTTC. This translates into CASSPSSRYREEFF.

In regard to this clonotype: A much larger clone lies a single base off, so this may be a read error. The conserved phenylalanine or tryptophan is not found at the CDR3 terminus, so this likely reflects a read error. The chain couples TRBV28 to TRBJ1-2, with D tentatively TRBD1 (5 bases). The V end lost 10 bases, the J end lost 9 bases, and 21 bases lay between the germline ends. This CDR3 region has 13 residues. CDR1 is MDHEN and CDR2 is SYDVKM in the germline V gene. This CDR3 is CATIPGLRLSYTI. In nucleotides, the CDR3 is TGTGCCACCATACCGGGACTGAGGCTCAGCTACACCATC.

This chain connects TRBV11-2 to TRBJ2-1; no clear D. Germline values: CDR1 SGHAT, CDR2 FQNNGV. This CDR3 has 15 amino acids. Trimming removed 1 base at V and 15 bases at J, with 22 bases between. This chain's CDR3 is CASSLVGGTSFRPFF. CDR3 nucleotides: TGTGCCAGCAGCTTAGTGGGCGGCACTTCCTTTAGGCCGTTCTTC. Full variable domain (rest looked up from reference TRBV11-2 and TRBJ2-1): EAGVAQSPRYKIIEKRQSVAFWCNPISGHATLYWYQQILGQGPKLLIQFQNNGVVDDSQLPKDRFSAERLKGVDSTLKIQPAKLEDSAVYLCASSLVGGTSFRPFFGPGTRLTVL.

This clonotype has only a few counts. The V call is TRBV28, the J call TRBJ1-2; D might be TRBD1 (5 bases). The germline CDR1 and CDR2 sequences are MDHEN and SYDVKM. V shed 5 bases and J shed 4 bases, with 11 bases lying between them. The CDR3 runs 13 residues. DNA for the CDR3: TGTGCCAGCAGTCCCGACGGGGGCTATGGCTACACCTTC. This gives the protein CASSPDGGYGYTF.

This clonotype was picked up a small number of times. A much larger clone differs by one base, so this may be a read error. The chain couples TRBV6-1 to TRBJ2-5, with 9 bases that match TRBD2. Germline V gene lookup returns CDR1 MNHNS and CDR2 SASEGT. This CDR3 has 17 amino acids. The chain's CDR3 is CVSSGGRTSAVQETQYF. The CDR3 coding sequence is TGTGTCAGCAGTGGAGGTAGGACTAGCGCCGTACAAGAGACCCAGTACTTC.

This clonotype was observed a single time. A much larger clone differs from this one at a single base, so this may be a read error. The chain is built from TRBV5-5 and TRBJ1-4; D ambiguous. There are 13 residues in the CDR3. CDR1 is SGHKS and CDR2 is YYEKEE in the germline V gene (reference sequence). CDR3 sequence reads: CTSSLAGDEKLFF. CDR3 bases: TGTACCAGCAGCTTGGCCGGGGATGAAAAACTGTTTTTT.